This T cell receptor (beta chain) appears in the sequencing data of a study of T cell changes during pregnancy in multiple sclerosis. Clones were read by immunoSEQ multiplex PCR, and TCRdb kept only the in-frame ones, dropping some. The repertoire consists of tens of thousands of clones, with 80% to 95% occurring once and the leading ten covering around 0.9%. V lost 4 bases, J lost 4 bases, and 8 bases stayed unmatched. Germline CDR1 SGHNT, CDR2 YYREEE (reference sequence). The CDR3 covers 16 residues. The TCR comes from a female donor with multiple sclerosis, enrolled in a pregnancy study. The chain links TRBV5-4 to TRBJ2-2; TRBD1 aligns across 9 bases. The sample was peripheral blood, taken after pregnancy. Written as DNA, the CDR3 is TGTGCCAGCAGCGCGGGACAGGGTAGGGTCACCGGGGAGCTGTTTTTT. Amino acid sequence: CASSAGQGRVTGELFF.